The entry that follows covers one TCR beta chain sequence. The antigen remains unidentified. This sample was taken from a study of post-analysis software for immune sequencing data. Turning to the study itself: The courses of disease that were included comprised relapsing-remitting, secondary progressive and progressive-relapsing multiple sclerosis. Study-wide points: Co-batched samples clustered tightly together by F measure. Controls showed significantly higher normalized Chao1 diversity than did multiple sclerosis patients. Five or six TRBV segments were significantly more frequent in patients than in controls. TRBV5-6, TRBV5-1 and TRBV20-1 were among these segments.

Every TCR beta cDNA library bore unique molecular identifiers. TCRdb independently ran MiXCR on the PCR reads; one entry per CDR3 protein. The sample gives about 800,000 distinct CDR3 sequences, 25% to 30% of which show up once; around 0.6% is in the top ten. The germline gives CDR1 SGHRS, CDR2 YFSETQ. The CDR3 is 13 amino acids. Trimming pared 0 bases from V and 6 bases from J, leaving 9 bases between. The origin of this receptor is a girl aged 5-17 years with multiple sclerosis. Source material: blood. The rearrangement joins TRBV5-1 to TRBJ2-5; D may match TRBD1 or TRBD2 (5 bases each). The CDR3: CASSLEWGKTQYF. CDR3 in DNA: TGCGCCAGCAGCTTGGAATGGGGGAAGACCCAGTACTTC. Variable domain in full (rest from reference TRBV5-1 and TRBJ2-5): KAGVTQTPRYLIKTRGQQVTLSCSPISGHRSVSWYQQTPGQGLQFLFEYFSETQRNKGNFPGRFSGRQFSNSRSEMNVSTLELGDSALYLCASSLEWGKTQYFGPGTRLLVL.